Detailed here is one T cell receptor (beta chain). The antigen is undetermined. This sample is part of a study of shared clonotypes between healthy human individuals. The CDR3 consists of 18 residues. V lost 9 bases to trimming and J lost 0 bases, with 24 bases between them. Germline V lookup: CDR1 SGHDT, CDR2 YYEEEE. The study's findings and limits: Measured sharing among donors was expected to vary with sequencing depth. Shared clonotypes across all four donors exceeded non-shared ones in generation probability.

Each sample came from a Caucasian adult donor living in Nashville, Tennessee. Sequencing was performed with immunoSEQ multiplex PCR; in TCRdb, only in-frame clones are kept and a portion is missing. The data show approximately 250,000 clones, with over 60% seen just once and 11% held by the top ten. The gene calls are TRBV5-6 and TRBJ1-4, with unresolved D. The material sequenced was memory CD4+ T cells sorted from blood. Described subset: CD45RA-negative fraction. The receptor was derived from a man aged 25 to 40 in good health. CDR3 DNA sequence: TGTGCCACACGAGACTCGCGAAGGCCCCTTGCAACTAATGAAAAACTGTTTTTT. It is translated as CATRDSRRPLATNEKLFF.